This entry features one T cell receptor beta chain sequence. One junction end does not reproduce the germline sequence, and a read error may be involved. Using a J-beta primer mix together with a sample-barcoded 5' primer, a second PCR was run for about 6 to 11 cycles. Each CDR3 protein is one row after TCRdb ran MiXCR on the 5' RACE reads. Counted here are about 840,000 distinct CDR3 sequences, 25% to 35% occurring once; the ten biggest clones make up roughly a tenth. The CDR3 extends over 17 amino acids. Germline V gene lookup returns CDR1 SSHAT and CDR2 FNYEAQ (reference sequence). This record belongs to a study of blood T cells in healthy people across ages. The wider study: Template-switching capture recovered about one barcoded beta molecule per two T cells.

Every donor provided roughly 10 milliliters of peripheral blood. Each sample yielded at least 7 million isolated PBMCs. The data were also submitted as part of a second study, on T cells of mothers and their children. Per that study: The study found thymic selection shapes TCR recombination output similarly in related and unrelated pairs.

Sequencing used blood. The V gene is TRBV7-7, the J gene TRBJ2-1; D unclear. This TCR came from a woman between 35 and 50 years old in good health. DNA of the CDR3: TGTGCTAGCAGCCCCAGAGTGGGGTCGAGCTCCTACAATGAGCAGTTCTTC. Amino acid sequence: CASSPRVGSSSYNEQFF.